Below are 31 T cell receptor beta chains sequenced from a single sample in a study of post-analysis software for immune sequencing data. Whole-study findings and limits: Roughly 5 TRBV segments (TRBV5-6, TRBV5-1 and TRBV20-1 among them) occurred more frequently in patients than in controls.

Their antigens remain unidentified. The TCR beta cDNA libraries carried unique molecular identifiers. TCRdb re-analysed the PCR reads in MiXCR, keeping a single row per CDR3 protein. The sample yields roughly 620,000 distinct CDR3 sequences, 44% seen once. Sequencing used blood. The receptors shown here come from a girl aged 5 to 17 with multiple sclerosis.

This chain uses TRBV3-1 with TRBJ1-5; D uncertain. Trimming took off 1 base at V and 1 base at J, with 5 bases between the two ends. Germline V gene lookup returns CDR1 LGHDT and CDR2 YNNKEL (reference sequence). The CDR3 runs 14 residues. The CDR3 nucleotides read TGTGCCAGCAGCCAAGGGAACAGCAATCAGCCCCAGCATTTT. This translates into CASSQGNSNQPQHF.

The chain is built from TRBV6-4 and TRBJ2-1, with 8 bases that match TRBD2. The CDR3 totals 16 residues. Germline CDR1 reads MRHNA; CDR2 reads SNTAGT. Trimming removed 5 bases from V and 3 bases from J; junction bases left unmatched: 9. The CDR3 reads CASSPEGGLVYNEQFF. The CDR3 nucleotides read TGTGCCAGCAGTCCCGAGGGGGGACTAGTCTACAATGAGCAGTTCTTC.

The sample holds a few counts of this clonotype. The germline gene is not matched at one end of the junction; a read error may be the cause. The chain couples TRBV7-2 to TRBJ2-3; D tentatively reads TRBD1 or TRBD2 (5 bases each). The germline V gene encodes CDR1 SGHTA and CDR2 FQGNSA. The CDR3 has 15 residues. The CDR3 sequence: CASSLGDGSTDTQYF. The CDR3 region has the DNA TGTGCCAGCAGTTTAGGGGACGGGAGCACAGATACGCAGTATTTT.

The chain has TRBV5-5 and TRBJ1-1; D gene ambiguous. Germline V gene lookup returns CDR1 SGHKS and CDR2 YYEKEE (reference sequence). The CDR3 length is 14 residues. V was cut by 0 bases and J by 1 base, with 7 bases left in between. CDR3: CASSLGLENTEAFF. Here the CDR3 DNA reads TGTGCCAGCAGCTTGGGGCTTGAGAACACTGAAGCTTTCTTT.

The sample holds many counts of this clonotype. The chain recombines TRBV24-1 with TRBJ2-6; the D is unclear. Germline V gene data show CDR1 as KGHDR and CDR2 as SFDVKD. The CDR3 runs 17 residues. Trimming removed 4 bases at V and 0 bases at J, with 12 bases between. The DNA for the CDR3 is TGTGCCACCAGTGACGCCGACGGTTCCTCTGGGGCCAACGTCCTGACTTTC. Protein: CATSDADGSSGANVLTF.

This chain connects TRBV5-1 to TRBJ2-7; D unclear. Germline values: CDR1 SGHRS, CDR2 YFSETQ. This CDR3 spans 13 amino acids. Between the trimmed V and J ends, which lost 7 bases and 0 bases, there was a span of 11 bases. CDR3 sequence: CASRMGFSYEQYF. CDR3 DNA: TGCGCCAGCCGCATGGGGTTCTCCTACGAGCAGTACTTC. The entire variable domain, with the rest obtained from reference TRBV5-1 and TRBJ2-7, is as follows: KAGVTQTPRYLIKTRGQQVTLSCSPISGHRSVSWYQQTPGQGLQFLFEYFSETQRNKGNFPGRFSGRQFSNSRSEMNVSTLELGDSALYLCASRMGFSYEQYFGPGTRLTVT.

This chain links TRBV5-1 with TRBJ2-3, with a possible D match to TRBD2 (6 bases). Between the trimmed V and J ends, which lost 0 bases and 6 bases, there was a span of 11 bases. The CDR3 covers 14 residues. The germline gives CDR1 SGHRS, CDR2 YFSETQ. CDR3: CASSLVGEADTQYF. In DNA form, the CDR3 reads TGCGCCAGCAGCTTGGTGGGGGAGGCGGATACGCAGTATTTT.

Comment on this clonotype: An end of the junction does not agree with germline; a read error may underlie this. DNA of the CDR3: TGTGTCATCAGTGGTCGGACTAGCGGAACAACAGATACGCAGTATTTT. It codes for CVISGRTSGTTDTQYF. V and J are TRBV10-3 and TRBJ2-3; 10 bases are shared with TRBD2. The V gene's germline CDR1 is ENHRY and CDR2 SYGVKD. This CDR3 region has 16 residues.

J is TRBJ2-7 and V is TRBV9; TRBD2 aligns across 9 bases. The CDR3 totals 15 residues. Germline V gene sequence: CDR1 SGDLS, CDR2 YYNGEE. With 4 bases clipped from V and 2 bases from J, the junction kept 7 bases outside the gene matches. CDR3 loop: CASSSAGGATYEQYF. The CDR3, as DNA: TGTGCCAGCAGCTCGGCGGGGGGGGCAACCTACGAGCAGTACTTC.

The J gene is TRBJ1-4, the V gene TRBV6-6, with D possibly matching TRBD1 (6 bases). Trimming removed 2 bases from V and 2 bases from J, with 9 bases in between. CDR1 and CDR2 from the germline V gene are MNHNY and SVGAGI (reference sequence). This CDR3 spans 15 amino acids. The CDR3 DNA follows: TGTGCCAGCAGTTACATGAGGGGGACTAATGAAAAACTGTTTTTT. It is translated as CASSYMRGTNEKLFF.

V is TRBV12-3 or TRBV12-4 and J is TRBJ2-7; 8 bases agree with TRBD2. The CDR3 has 15 residues. Trimming cost V 3 bases and J 0 bases; bases outside gene matches: 4. CDR3 sequence reads: CASSFGGGPSYEQYF. For the CDR3, the DNA is TGTGCCAGCAGTTTCGGCGGGGGGCCCTCCTACGAGCAGTACTTC.

The CDR3 DNA reads TGTGCCAGCCGCCAAAGGACAAGCGGCGAGCAGTTCTTC. It translates to CASRQRTSGEQFF. The chain links TRBV27 to TRBJ2-1; perhaps D is TRBD1 or TRBD2 (5 bases each). CDR3 length: 13 amino acids. Per germline, CDR1 MNHEY and CDR2 SMNVEV (reference sequence). V lost 8 bases to trimming and J lost 10 bases, with 18 bases between them.

This clonotype was seen a handful of times. V is TRBV6-5 and J is TRBJ1-2; D perhaps matches TRBD1 (5 bases). V was trimmed by 5 bases and J by 4 bases, leaving 14 bases between them. The CDR3 runs to 14 residues. The V gene's germline CDR1 is MNHEY and CDR2 SVGAGI. For the CDR3, the DNA is TGTGCCAGCAGTCCAATATCAGGGAGCTATGGCTACACCTTC. As protein: CASSPISGSYGYTF.

This clonotype is a singleton in its sample. The gene calls are TRBV15 and TRBJ2-4; D may be TRBD2 (6 bases). Germline CDR1 reads LNHNV; CDR2 reads YYDKDF (reference sequence). There are 13 residues in the CDR3. V lost 5 bases and J lost 13, with 18 bases in between. The CDR3 coding sequence is TGTGCCACCAGCCCCGCAGCCCGTCGGGAGCAGTACTTC. Encoded protein: CATSPAARREQYF.

This clonotype came up a few times. In DNA, the CDR3 is TGTGCCAGCAGTGCCTTAGCCGCCGAGACCCAGTACTTC. Encoded protein: CASSALAAETQYF. The genes are TRBV6-1 and TRBJ2-5, with no clear D. This CDR3 contains 13 residues. Germline CDR1 is MNHNS and CDR2 is SASEGT. The germline V and J ends were trimmed by 4 bases and 5 bases, with 11 bases remaining between them.

The chain employs TRBV12-3 or TRBV12-4 and TRBJ2-7; 8 positions match TRBD1. Trimming removed 5 bases from V and 3 bases from J; junction bases left unmatched: 9. CDR3 length: 15 amino acids. The CDR3 bases are TGTGCCAGCAGTGACACAGGGGGGACAGTCTACGAGCAGTACTTC. Translated: CASSDTGGTVYEQYF.

This clonotype was seen only a few times. This rearrangement joins TRBV7-6 to TRBJ1-5; TRBD1 might be the D (5 bases). CDR1 and CDR2 (germline): SGHVS, FNYEAQ. Trimming cost V 0 bases and J 0 bases, with 12 bases left between them. The CDR3 runs 17 residues. The DNA of the CDR3 is TGTGCCAGCAGCTTAGCCCGACAGATGTATAGCAATCAGCCCCAGCATTTT. Translated, it gives CASSLARQMYSNQPQHF.

The gene calls are TRBV3-1 and TRBJ2-3, with 10 bases fitting TRBD2. V lost 0 bases and J lost 4; bases outside the gene matches: 4. The CDR3 has 16 amino acids. Looked up from germline, CDR1 is LGHDT and CDR2 is YNNKEL (reference sequence). CDR3 nucleotides: TGTGCCAGCAGCCAAGATCTAGCGGGAGCCGCAGATACGCAGTATTTT. Translation gives CASSQDLAGAADTQYF.

The rearrangement joins TRBV20-1 to TRBJ2-7, with D possibly being TRBD1 (5 bases). This CDR3 spans 14 amino acids. With 2 bases removed from V and 0 bases from J, the gap between germline ends came to 11 bases. Germline loops: CDR1 DFQATT, CDR2 SNEGSKA (reference sequence). The DNA for the CDR3 is TGCAGTGCTAGATTTGGGGCAGCCTCCTACGAGCAGTACTTC. It encodes CSARFGAASYEQYF.

The V call is TRBV27, the J call TRBJ1-5; 7 bases are a match to TRBD1. The germline gives CDR1 MNHEY, CDR2 SMNVEV (reference sequence). V lost 3 bases and J lost 4; bases outside the gene matches: 3. This CDR3 contains 14 residues. This CDR3 reads CASSFGQANQPQHF. The DNA of the CDR3 is TGTGCCAGCAGTTTCGGACAGGCTAATCAGCCCCAGCATTTT.

The chain combines TRBV20-1 with TRBJ1-5; D is unresolved. CDR1 is DFQATT, CDR2 SNEGSKA, per germline (reference sequence). The CDR3 has 13 residues. V gave up 0 bases and J gave up 2 bases, with 5 bases separating them. This chain's CDR3 is CSARDMGNQPQHF. The CDR3 coding sequence is TGCAGTGCTAGAGATATGGGCAATCAGCCCCAGCATTTT.

The J gene is TRBJ1-2, the V gene TRBV12-3 or TRBV12-4; D is unclear. There are 11 residues in the CDR3. V was trimmed by 6 bases and J by 8 bases, leaving 10 bases between them. CDR3 bases: TGTGCCAGCAGGGTGCCCTGGGGCTACACCTTC. Residues: CASRVPWGYTF.

The rearrangement joins TRBV4-1 to TRBJ1-2; a weak D match, TRBD1 (6 bases). Germline V gives CDR1 MGHRA, CDR2 YSYEKL. The CDR3 is made up of 15 amino acids. V lost 1 base to trimming and J lost 2 bases, with 11 bases between them. The CDR3 loop is CASSQGPDSNYGYTF. CDR3 sequence (DNA): TGCGCCAGCAGCCAAGGGCCGGACAGCAACTATGGCTACACCTTC.

This clonotype was detected a few times. The chain joins TRBV7-9 to TRBJ2-1; D might be TRBD1 (6 bases). Germline V gene lookup returns CDR1 SEHNR and CDR2 FQNEAQ (reference sequence). V shed 2 bases and J shed 0 bases, with 17 bases lying between them. The CDR3 spans 18 residues. The CDR3 region is CASSLPIKTGLSYNEQFF. The CDR3 region has the DNA TGTGCCAGCAGCTTACCGATAAAGACAGGTCTCTCCTACAATGAGCAGTTCTTC.

This chain uses TRBV27 with TRBJ2-1, with TRBD1 matching 9 bases. The ends lost 5 bases at V and 4 bases at J; junction bases unmatched: 6. The CDR3 sequence is 15 residues long. Per germline, CDR1 MNHEY and CDR2 SMNVEV (reference sequence). In DNA, the CDR3 is TGTGCCAGCAGTCAACAGGGGGCGACTTACAATGAGCAGTTCTTC. It specifies CASSQQGATYNEQFF.

This clonotype was recorded at least ten times. Its ends do not fully match the called genes, so a read error is possible. The gene calls are TRBV5-1 and TRBJ1-1; a weak D match, TRBD1 (5 bases). There are 12 residues in the CDR3. Per germline, CDR1 SGHRS and CDR2 YFSETQ. The CDR3: CASSLGDTEAFF. CDR3 nucleotide sequence: TGTGCCAGCAGCTTAGGGGACACTGAAGCTTTCTTT.

The chain combines TRBV7-9 with TRBJ1-6, with unresolved D. The V end was cut by 5 bases, the J end by 6 bases, with 11 bases between. The germline V gene encodes CDR1 SEHNR and CDR2 FQNEAQ (reference sequence). The CDR3 runs 14 residues. CDR3: CASSPGRSNSPLHF. For the CDR3, the DNA is TGTGCCAGCAGCCCAGGACGGAGTAATTCACCCCTCCACTTT.

CDR3 DNA sequence: TGTGCCAGCAGCGTAGCCGGGGGATGGAACACTGAAGCTTTCTTT. This encodes CASSVAGGWNTEAFF. The genes are TRBV9 and TRBJ1-1; perhaps TRBD1 as D (5 bases). Per the germline V gene, CDR1 is SGDLS and CDR2 is YYNGEE. There are 15 residues in the CDR3. Trimming took off 0 bases at V and 1 base at J, with 10 bases between the two ends.

This clonotype was picked up a small number of times. This chain links TRBV10-3 with TRBJ1-2; D gene ambiguous. In germline, CDR1 is ENHRY, CDR2 SYGVKD. V was trimmed by 6 bases and J by 4 bases, leaving 27 bases between them. This CDR3 region has 18 residues. CDR3 loop: CAISQPLTREKYSYGYTF. CDR3 DNA sequence: TGTGCCATCAGCCAACCTTTGACCCGAGAGAAATACTCCTATGGCTACACCTTC.

The chain recombines TRBV12-3 or TRBV12-4 with TRBJ2-3; 8 bases align to TRBD1. The CDR3 is 15 residues long. V was clipped by 6 bases and J by 4 bases; unmatched bases: 9. The CDR3 DNA follows: TGTGCCAGCAGGCCGACAGGGGTGCTAGCAGATACGCAGTATTTT. Protein product: CASRPTGVLADTQYF.

V is TRBV29-1 and J is TRBJ2-1; 7 nucleotides align to TRBD1. With V trimmed by 5 bases and J by 6 bases, 13 bases remained unmatched. Germline V CDR1 and CDR2: SQVTM, ANQGSEA. This CDR3 is built from 15 residues. The CDR3 bases are TGCAGCGTTCAGCCTCGAGAGGGGGCTGGCAATGAGCAGTTCTTC. It encodes CSVQPREGAGNEQFF.